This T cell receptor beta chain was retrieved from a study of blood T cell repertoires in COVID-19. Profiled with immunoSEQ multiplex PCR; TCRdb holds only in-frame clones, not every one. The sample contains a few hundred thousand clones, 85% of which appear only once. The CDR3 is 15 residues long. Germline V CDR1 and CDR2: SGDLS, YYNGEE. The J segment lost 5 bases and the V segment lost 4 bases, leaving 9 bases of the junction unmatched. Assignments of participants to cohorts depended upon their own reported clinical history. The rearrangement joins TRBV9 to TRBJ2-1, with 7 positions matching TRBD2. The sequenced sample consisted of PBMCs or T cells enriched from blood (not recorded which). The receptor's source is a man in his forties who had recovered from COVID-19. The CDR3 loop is CASSYTGTTDNEQFF. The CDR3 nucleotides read TGTGCCAGCAGCTACACCGGGACTACTGACAATGAGCAGTTCTTC.